Given below is one T cell receptor (beta chain) in context. Profiling relied on immunoSEQ multiplex PCR, and the TCRdb table lists in-frame clones only, not all of them. The table shows 48,000 or so clones, with about 93% occurring only once. These data belong to a study of OX40 agonist ivuxolimab in advanced cancers. Study at large: Those enrolled were approximately 87% male, with a mean age of around 55 years and ages from about 20 to 79.

Per the germline V gene, CDR1 is SGHVS and CDR2 is FNYEAQ. The CDR3 runs to 18 residues. The V and J ends lost 0 bases and 0 bases respectively, with 16 bases between them. The TCR comes from an adult with an advanced solid tumor such as melanoma, head and neck, liver or kidney cancer. The sample in question was CD4+ or CD8+ T cells sorted from blood, obtained in a trial of the OX40 agonist ivuxolimab. This chain uses TRBV7-6 with TRBJ2-3; weak D call: TRBD1 (7 bases). DNA for the CDR3: TGTGCCAGCAGCTTAGCATTTCAGGGGGGAGCTAGCACAGATACGCAGTATTTT. It translates to CASSLAFQGGASTDTQYF. Looking up the rest from reference TRBV7-6 and TRBJ2-3 gives the full variable domain: GAGVSQSPRYKVTKRGQDVALRCDPISGHVSLYWYRQALGQGPEFLTYFNYEAQQDKSGLPNDRFSAERPEGSISTLTIQRTEQRDSAMYRCASSLAFQGGASTDTQYFGPGTRLTVL.